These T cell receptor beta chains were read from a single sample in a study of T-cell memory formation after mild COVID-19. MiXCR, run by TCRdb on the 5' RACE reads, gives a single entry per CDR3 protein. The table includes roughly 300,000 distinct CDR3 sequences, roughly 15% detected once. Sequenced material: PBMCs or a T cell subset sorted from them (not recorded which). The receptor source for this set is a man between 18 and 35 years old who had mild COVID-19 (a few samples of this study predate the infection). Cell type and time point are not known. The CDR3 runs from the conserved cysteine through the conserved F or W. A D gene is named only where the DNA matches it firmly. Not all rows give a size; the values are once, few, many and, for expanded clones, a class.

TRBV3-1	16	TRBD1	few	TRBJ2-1	TGTGCCAGCAGCCAACTCGACAGGGGCTCCTACAATGAGCAGTTCTTC	CASSQLDRGSYNEQFF
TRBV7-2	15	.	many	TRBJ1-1	TGTGCCAGCAGCTTAGCTGGGGGGGCCTACACTGAAGCTTTCTTT	CASSLAGGAYTEAFF
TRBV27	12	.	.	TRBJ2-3	TGTGCCAGCAGTCCTGGACCGAATACGCAGTATTTT	CASSPGPNTQYF
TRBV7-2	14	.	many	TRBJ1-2	TGTGCCAGCAGCTTGATTTTAGGGTCCCCCGGCTACACCTTC	CASSLILGSPGYTF
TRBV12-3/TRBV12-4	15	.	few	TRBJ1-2	TGTGCCAGCAGTTCACAGGGTACCCCTAACTATGGCTACACCTTC	CASSSQGTPNYGYTF
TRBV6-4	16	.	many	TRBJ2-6	TGTGCCAGCAGTGAATCCTCACGCTCTGGGGCCAACGTCCTGACTTTC	CASSESSRSGANVLTF
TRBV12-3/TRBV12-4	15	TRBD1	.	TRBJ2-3	TGTGCCAGCAGTCGAGGGACAGGGCCCACAGATACGCAGTATTTT	CASSRGTGPTDTQYF
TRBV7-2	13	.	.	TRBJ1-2	TGTGCCAGCAGCTTACTTGAAAACTATGGCTACACCTTC	CASSLLENYGYTF
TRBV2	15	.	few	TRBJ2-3	TGTGCCAGCAGTGGGCGTAAGGAATTGGGAGATACGCAGTATTTT	CASSGRKELGDTQYF
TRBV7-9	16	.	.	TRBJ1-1	TGTGCCAGCAGCTTATTCAGGACAGCCGACAGCACTGAAGCTTTCTTT	CASSLFRTADSTEAFF
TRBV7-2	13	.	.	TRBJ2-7	TGTGCCAGCAGCTTAGCGGGGGGGCACGAGCAGTACTTC	CASSLAGGHEQYF
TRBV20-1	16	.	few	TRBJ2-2	TGCAGTGCTAGAGATCTCAGCCACCACCGGGCCGGGGAGCTGTTTTTT	CSARDLSHHRAGELFF
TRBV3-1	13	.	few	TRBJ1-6	TGTGCCAGCAGCCCGACACTAGACTCACCCCTCCACTTT	CASSPTLDSPLHF
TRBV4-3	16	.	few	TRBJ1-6	TGCGCCAGCAGCCAAGATCCAGGGACCTATAATTCACCCCTCCACTTT	CASSQDPGTYNSPLHF
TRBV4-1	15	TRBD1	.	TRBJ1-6	TGCGCCAGCAGCCAAACCCAACAGGGGACTTCACCCCTCCACTTT	CASSQTQQGTSPLHF
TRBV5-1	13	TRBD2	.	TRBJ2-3	TGCGCCAGCAGCAACAGCGGGAGGGATACGCAGTATTTT	CASSNSGRDTQYF
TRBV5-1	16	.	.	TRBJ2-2	TGCGCCAGCAGCTTTTGGGACAAAGCGAACACCGGGGAGCTGTTTTTT	CASSFWDKANTGELFF
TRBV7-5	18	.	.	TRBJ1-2	.	CISVPEAQGAGTGERHTF
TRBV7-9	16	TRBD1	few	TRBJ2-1	TGTGCCAGCAGTTTCATACTCCGGGACAGGGTTAATGAGCAGTTCTTC	CASSFILRDRVNEQFF
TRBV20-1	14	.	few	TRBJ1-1	TGCAGTGCTGGGAACAGGGATCGGGGCACTGAAGCTTTCTTT	CSAGNRDRGTEAFF
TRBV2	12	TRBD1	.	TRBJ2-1	TGTGCCAGCAGAGAACGACAGGGAAGGCAGTTCTTC	CASRERQGRQFF
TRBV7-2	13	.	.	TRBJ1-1	TGTGCCAGCAGCGAGCGGCATTGGGCTGAAGCTTTCTTT	CASSERHWAEAFF
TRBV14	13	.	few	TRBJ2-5	TGTGCCAGCAGCACCCGGGAGCCCCGGGCCCAGTACTTC	CASSTREPRAQYF
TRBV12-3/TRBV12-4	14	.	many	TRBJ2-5	TGTGCCAGCAGTCCCCGTTTTGTGGGGGAGACCCAGTACTTC	CASSPRFVGETQYF
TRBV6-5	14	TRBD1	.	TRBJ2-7	TGTGCCAGCAGTTACCGGGGGACAGGGGGCGAGCAGTACTTC	CASSYRGTGGEQYF
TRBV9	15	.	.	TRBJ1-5	TGTGCCAGCAGCGCAGGGGCTGGGGGGGGGCAGCCCCAGCATTTT	CASSAGAGGGQPQHF
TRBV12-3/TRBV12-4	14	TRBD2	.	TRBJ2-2	TGTGCCAGCCTTGAGCGGGAGAACACCGGGGAGCTGTTTTTT	CASLERENTGELFF
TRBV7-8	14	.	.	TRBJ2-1	TGTGCCAGCAGCTTGGGGGGGCTTTCGGGTGAGCAGTTCTTC	CASSLGGLSGEQFF
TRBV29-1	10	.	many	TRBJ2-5	TGCAGCGTTCAGGAAGAGACCCAGTACTTC	CSVQEETQYF
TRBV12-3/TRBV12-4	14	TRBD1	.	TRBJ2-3	TGTGCCAGCACCCCGGGACAGGGGGCTGGTACGCAGTATTTT	CASTPGQGAGTQYF
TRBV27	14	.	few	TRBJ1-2	TGTGCCAGCAGAGACAGGTTAGCTAACTATGGCTACACCTTC	CASRDRLANYGYTF
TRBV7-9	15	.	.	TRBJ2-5	TGTGCCAGCAGCTTAGGGAGTCCGGGAGTAGAGACCCAGTACTTC	CASSLGSPGVETQYF
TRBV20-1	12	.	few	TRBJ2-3	TGCAGTGCCCCAGCTTTGGGAGATACGCAGTATTTT	CSAPALGDTQYF
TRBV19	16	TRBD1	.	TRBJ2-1	TGTGCCAGTAGTCCCCTGGACAGGGGGCGGTCGGGTGAGCAGTTCTTC	CASSPLDRGRSGEQFF
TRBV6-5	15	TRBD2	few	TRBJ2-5	TGTGCCAGCCGGAGTAGCGGGGGGGCTTGGGAGACCCAGTACTTC	CASRSSGGAWETQYF
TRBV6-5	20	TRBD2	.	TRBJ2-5	TGTGCCAGCAGTTACTCGAGGGGGGAGGGACTAGCGTCTTCTTCGGAGACCCAGTACTTC	CASSYSRGEGLASSSETQYF
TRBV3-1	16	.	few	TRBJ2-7	TGTGCCAGCAGCCAAGATGGGGCAGGTTTTATGGGAGAGCAGTACTTC	CASSQDGAGFMGEQYF
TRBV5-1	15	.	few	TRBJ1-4	TGCGCCAGCAGCCCGCGACAGGATGTCAGTGAAAAACTGTTTTTT	CASSPRQDVSEKLFF
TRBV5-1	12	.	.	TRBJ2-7	TGCGCCAGCAGCTTGAAGGGGCACGAGCAGTACTTC	CASSLKGHEQYF
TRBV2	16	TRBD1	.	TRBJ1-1	TGTGCCAGCACCTCCTTGACAGGGGATGAGGACACTGAAGCTTTCTTT	CASTSLTGDEDTEAFF